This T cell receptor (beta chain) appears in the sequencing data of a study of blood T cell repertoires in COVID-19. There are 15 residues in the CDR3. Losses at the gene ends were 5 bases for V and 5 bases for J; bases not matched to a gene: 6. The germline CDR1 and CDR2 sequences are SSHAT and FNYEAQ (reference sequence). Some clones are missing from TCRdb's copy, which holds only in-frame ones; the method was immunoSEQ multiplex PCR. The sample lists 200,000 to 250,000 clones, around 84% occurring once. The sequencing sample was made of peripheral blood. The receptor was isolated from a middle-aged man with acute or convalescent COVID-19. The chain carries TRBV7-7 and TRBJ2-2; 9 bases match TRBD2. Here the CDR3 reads CASSQAGGRTGELFF. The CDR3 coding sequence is TGTGCCAGCAGCCAAGCGGGGGGACGGACCGGGGAGCTGTTTTTT.